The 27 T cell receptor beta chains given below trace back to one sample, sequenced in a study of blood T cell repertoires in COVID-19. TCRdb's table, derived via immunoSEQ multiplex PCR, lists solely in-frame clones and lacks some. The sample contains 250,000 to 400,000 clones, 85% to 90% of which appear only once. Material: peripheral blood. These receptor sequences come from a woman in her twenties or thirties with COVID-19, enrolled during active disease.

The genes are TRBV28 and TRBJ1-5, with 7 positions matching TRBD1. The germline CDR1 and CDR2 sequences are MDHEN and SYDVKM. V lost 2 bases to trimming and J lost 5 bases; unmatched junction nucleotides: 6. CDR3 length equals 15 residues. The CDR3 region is CASSLGGTADQPQHF. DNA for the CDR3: TGTGCCAGCAGTTTAGGGGGGACAGCAGATCAGCCCCAGCATTTT.

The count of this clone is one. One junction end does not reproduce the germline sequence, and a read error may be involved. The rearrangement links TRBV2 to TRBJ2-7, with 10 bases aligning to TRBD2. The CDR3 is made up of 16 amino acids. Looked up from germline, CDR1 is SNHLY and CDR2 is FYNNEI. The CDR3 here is CASNEAASGSRREQYF. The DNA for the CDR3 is TGTGCCAGCAATGAAGCGGCTAGCGGGAGCAGACGCGAGCAGTACTTC.

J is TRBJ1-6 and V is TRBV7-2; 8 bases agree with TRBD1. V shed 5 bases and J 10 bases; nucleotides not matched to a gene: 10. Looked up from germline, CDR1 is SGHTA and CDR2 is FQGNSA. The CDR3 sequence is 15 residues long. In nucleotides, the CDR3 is TGTGCCAGCAGCCCTTCGTGGACAGGGAACTCACCCCTCCACTTT. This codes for CASSPSWTGNSPLHF.

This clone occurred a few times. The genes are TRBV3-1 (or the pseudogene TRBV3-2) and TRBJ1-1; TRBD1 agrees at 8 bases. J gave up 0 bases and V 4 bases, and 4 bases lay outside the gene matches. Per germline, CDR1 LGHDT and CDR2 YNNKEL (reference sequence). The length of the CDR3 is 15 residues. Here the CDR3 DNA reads TGTGCCAGCAGCCCACGGGACAGGATGAACACTGAAGCTTTCTTT. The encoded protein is CASSPRDRMNTEAFF.

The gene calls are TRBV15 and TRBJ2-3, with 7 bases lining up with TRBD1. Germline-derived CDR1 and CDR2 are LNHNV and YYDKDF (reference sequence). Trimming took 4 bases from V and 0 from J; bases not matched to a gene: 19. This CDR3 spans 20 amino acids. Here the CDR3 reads CATSNRIWPFGDSSTDTQYF. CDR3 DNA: TGTGCCACCAGCAATCGAATTTGGCCCTTCGGGGACAGTAGCACAGATACGCAGTATTTT.

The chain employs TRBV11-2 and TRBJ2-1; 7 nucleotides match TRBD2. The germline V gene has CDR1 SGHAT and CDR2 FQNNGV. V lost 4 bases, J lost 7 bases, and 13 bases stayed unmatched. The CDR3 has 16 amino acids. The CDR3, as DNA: TGTGCCAGCAGCTACACCAGGGTCGGGAGGCGTAATGAGCAGTTCTTC. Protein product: CASSYTRVGRRNEQFF.

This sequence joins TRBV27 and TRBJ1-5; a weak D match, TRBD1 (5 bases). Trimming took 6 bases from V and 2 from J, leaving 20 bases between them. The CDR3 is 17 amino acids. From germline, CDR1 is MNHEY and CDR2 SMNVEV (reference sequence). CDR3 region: CASRPYGGGSGNQPQHF. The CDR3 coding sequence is TGTGCCAGCAGACCCTATGGGGGAGGGTCCGGCAATCAGCCCCAGCATTTT.

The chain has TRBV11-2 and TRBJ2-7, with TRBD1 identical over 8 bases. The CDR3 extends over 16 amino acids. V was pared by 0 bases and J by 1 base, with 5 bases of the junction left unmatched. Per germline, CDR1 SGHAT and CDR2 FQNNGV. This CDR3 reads CASSLDRGPLSYEQYF. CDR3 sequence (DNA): TGTGCCAGCAGCTTAGACAGGGGGCCCTTATCCTACGAGCAGTACTTC.

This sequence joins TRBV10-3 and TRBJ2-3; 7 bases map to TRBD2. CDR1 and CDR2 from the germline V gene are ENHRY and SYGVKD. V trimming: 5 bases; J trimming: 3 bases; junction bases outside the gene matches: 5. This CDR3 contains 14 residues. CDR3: CAISRGRATDTQYF. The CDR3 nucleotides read TGTGCCATCAGTAGAGGGAGGGCAACAGATACGCAGTATTTT.

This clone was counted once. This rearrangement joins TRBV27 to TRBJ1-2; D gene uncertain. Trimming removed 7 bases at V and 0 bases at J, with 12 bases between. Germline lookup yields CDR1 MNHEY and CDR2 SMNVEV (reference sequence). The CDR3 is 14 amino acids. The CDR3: CASTRTAANYGYTF. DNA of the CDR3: TGTGCCAGCACCAGAACAGCAGCTAACTATGGCTACACCTTC.

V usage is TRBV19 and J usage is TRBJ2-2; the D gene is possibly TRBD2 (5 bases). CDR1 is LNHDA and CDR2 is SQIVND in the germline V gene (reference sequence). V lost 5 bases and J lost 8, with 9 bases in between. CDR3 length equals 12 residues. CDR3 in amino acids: CASSLRLGELFF. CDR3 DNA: TGTGCCAGTAGTCTCCGACTAGGGGAGCTGTTTTTT.

For the CDR3, the DNA is TGCGCCAGCAGCCCCCGAGGACTAGCGGGAGGGCCCTCCTACGAGCAGTACTTC. Its translation is CASSPRGLAGGPSYEQYF. The V gene is TRBV5-1, the J gene TRBJ2-7; 15 bases are shared with TRBD2. Per germline, CDR1 SGHRS and CDR2 YFSETQ. This CDR3 spans 18 amino acids. After removal of 4 bases from V and 0 bases from J, the junction contained 8 bases not matched to a gene.

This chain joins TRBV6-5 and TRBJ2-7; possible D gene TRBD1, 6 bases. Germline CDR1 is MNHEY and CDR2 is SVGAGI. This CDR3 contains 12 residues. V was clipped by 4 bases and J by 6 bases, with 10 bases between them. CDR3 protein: CASSLGAREQYF. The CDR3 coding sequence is TGTGCCAGCAGTTTGGGGGCGCGCGAGCAGTACTTC.

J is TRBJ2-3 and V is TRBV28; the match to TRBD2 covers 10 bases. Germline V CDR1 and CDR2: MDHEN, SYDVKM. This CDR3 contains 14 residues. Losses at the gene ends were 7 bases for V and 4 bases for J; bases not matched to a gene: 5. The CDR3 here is CASMASGSSDTQYF. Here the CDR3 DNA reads TGTGCCAGCATGGCTAGCGGGAGTTCAGATACGCAGTATTTT. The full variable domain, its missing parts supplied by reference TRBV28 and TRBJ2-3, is DVKVTQSSRYLVKRTGEKVFLECVQDMDHENMFWYRQDPGLGLRLIYFSYDVKMKEKGDIPEGYSVSREKKERFSLILESASTNQTSMYLCASMASGSSDTQYFGPGTRLTVL.

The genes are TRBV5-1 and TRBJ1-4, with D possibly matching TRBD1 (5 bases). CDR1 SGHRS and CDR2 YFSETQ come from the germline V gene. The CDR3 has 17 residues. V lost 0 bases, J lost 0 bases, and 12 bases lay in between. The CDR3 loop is CASSLDGGVATNEKLFF. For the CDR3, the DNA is TGCGCCAGCAGCTTGGATGGGGGGGTCGCAACTAATGAAAAACTGTTTTTT.

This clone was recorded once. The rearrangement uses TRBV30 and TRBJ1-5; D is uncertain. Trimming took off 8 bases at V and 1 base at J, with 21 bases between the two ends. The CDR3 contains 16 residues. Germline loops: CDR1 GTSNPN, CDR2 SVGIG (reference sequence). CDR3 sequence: CAHRRRVVRSNQPQHF. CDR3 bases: TGTGCCCACCGGAGGCGGGTGGTGAGGAGCAATCAGCCCCAGCATTTT.

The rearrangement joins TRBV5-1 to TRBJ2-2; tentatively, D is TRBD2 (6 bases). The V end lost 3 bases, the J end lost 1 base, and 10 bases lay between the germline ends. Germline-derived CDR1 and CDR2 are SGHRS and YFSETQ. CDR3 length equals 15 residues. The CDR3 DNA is TGCGCCAGCAGCTCCGGGAGCGGGAACACCGGGGAGCTGTTTTTT. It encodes CASSSGSGNTGELFF.

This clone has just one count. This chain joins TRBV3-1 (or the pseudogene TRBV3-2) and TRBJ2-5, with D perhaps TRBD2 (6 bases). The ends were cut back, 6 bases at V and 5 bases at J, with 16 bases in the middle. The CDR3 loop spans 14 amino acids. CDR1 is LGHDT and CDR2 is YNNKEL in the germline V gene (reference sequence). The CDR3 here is CASSQGSRGETQYF. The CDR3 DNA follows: TGTGCCAGCAGTCAGGGATCCCGGGGGGAGACCCAGTACTTC.

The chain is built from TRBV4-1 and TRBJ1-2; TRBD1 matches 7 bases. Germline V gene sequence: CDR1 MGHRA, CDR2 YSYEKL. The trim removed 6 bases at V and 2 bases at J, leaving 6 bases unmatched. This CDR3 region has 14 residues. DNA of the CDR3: TGCGCCAGCAGGCCTCCGGGACAGAACTATGGCTACACCTTC. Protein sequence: CASRPPGQNYGYTF.

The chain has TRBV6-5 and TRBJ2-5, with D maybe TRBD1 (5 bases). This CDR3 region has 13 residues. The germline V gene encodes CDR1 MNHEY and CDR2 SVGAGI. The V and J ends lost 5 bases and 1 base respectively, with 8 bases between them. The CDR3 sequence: CASSTQGQETQYF. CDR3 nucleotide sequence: TGTGCCAGCAGTACCCAGGGCCAAGAGACCCAGTACTTC.

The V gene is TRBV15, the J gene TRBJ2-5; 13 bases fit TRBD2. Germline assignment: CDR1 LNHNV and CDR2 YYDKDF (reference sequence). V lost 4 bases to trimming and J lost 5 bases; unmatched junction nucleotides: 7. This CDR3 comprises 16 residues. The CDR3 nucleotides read TGTGCCACCAGCAAATCGGGACTAGCGGGATTGGAGACCCAGTACTTC. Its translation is CATSKSGLAGLETQYF.

This CDR3 reads CASSQGLPYEQYF. The CDR3 DNA is TGCGCCAGCAGCCAAGGTCTACCCTACGAGCAGTACTTC. V gene TRBV4-1 combines with J gene TRBJ2-7; D remains unclear. This CDR3 contains 13 residues. CDR1 is MGHRA and CDR2 is YSYEKL in the germline V gene. V lost 1 base to trimming and J lost 2 bases, with 6 bases between them.

The CDR3 protein is CASRYQAPGGAYGYTF. The CDR3 DNA reads TGTGCCAGCAGATATCAGGCCCCAGGCGGGGCTTATGGCTACACCTTC. The chain carries TRBV11-2 and TRBJ1-2; possible D gene TRBD1, 5 bases. CDR3 length: 16 residues. Germline loops: CDR1 SGHAT, CDR2 FQNNGV. V lost 6 bases to trimming and J lost 5 bases, with 22 bases between them. The whole variable domain, remainder taken from reference TRBV11-2 and TRBJ1-2, is EAGVAQSPRYKIIEKRQSVAFWCNPISGHATLYWYQQILGQGPKLLIQFQNNGVVDDSQLPKDRFSAERLKGVDSTLKIQPAKLEDSAVYLCASRYQAPGGAYGYTFGSGTRLTVV.

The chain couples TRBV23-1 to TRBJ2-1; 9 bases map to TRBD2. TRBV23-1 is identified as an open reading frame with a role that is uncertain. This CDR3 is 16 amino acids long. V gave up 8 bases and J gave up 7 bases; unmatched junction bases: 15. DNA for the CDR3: TGCGCCAGCGGGCTGATTCTAGCGGGATCGGATAATGAGCAGTTCTTC. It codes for CASGLILAGSDNEQFF.

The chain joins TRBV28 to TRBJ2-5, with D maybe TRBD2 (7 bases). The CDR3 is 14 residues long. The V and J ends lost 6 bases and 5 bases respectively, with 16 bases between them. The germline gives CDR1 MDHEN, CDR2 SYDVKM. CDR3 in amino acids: CASRKGGQQETQYF. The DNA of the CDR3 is TGTGCCAGCAGGAAGGGGGGGCAGCAGGAGACCCAGTACTTC.

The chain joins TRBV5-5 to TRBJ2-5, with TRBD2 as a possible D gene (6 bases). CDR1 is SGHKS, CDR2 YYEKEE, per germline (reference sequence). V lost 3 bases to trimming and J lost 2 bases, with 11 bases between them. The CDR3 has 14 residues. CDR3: CASSWRARQETQYF. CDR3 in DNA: TGTGCCAGCAGCTGGAGGGCCCGTCAAGAGACCCAGTACTTC.

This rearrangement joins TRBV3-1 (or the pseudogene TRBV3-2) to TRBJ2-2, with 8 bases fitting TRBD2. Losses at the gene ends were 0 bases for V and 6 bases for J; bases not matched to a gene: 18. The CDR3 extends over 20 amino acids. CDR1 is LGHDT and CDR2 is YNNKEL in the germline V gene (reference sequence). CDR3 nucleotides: TGTGCCAGCAGCCAAGAAGGGTGGCTTCGGGAGGGCCGTAACGCCGGGGAGCTGTTTTTT. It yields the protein CASSQEGWLREGRNAGELFF.